Each of the 15 T cell receptor beta chains below was sequenced from the same sample in a study of CXCR3-negative and CXCR3-positive naive CD8 T cells. Libraries were UMI-labeled 5' RACE TRB cDNA. TCRdb re-analyzed the 5' RACE reads; it lists each CDR3 protein once, without DNA. The table lists over 5,500 distinct CDR3 sequences. Input material: naive CXCR3- CD8+ T cells from blood. Noted subset: CD45RO-CCR7+CD27+CD95- naive CD8+ T cells lacking CXCR3 (TNR3-). The source of these receptors is a human donor in good health. Some clones in this sample may be carry-over from other donors' samples.

This chain uses TRBV5-4 with TRBJ2-3; TCRdb names TRBD1, which stays unverified in the absence of DNA. CDR3 length: 19 residues. The germline gives CDR1 SGHNT, CDR2 YYREEE (reference sequence). The CDR3 sequence: CASSLGVYRAYPSTDTQYF.

The chain links TRBV6-1 to TRBJ2-7; with no DNA, the TCRdb D assignment of TRBD1 cannot be verified. The germline gives CDR1 MNHNS, CDR2 SASEGT. CDR3 length: 12 amino acids. CDR3 protein: CAHGRGSYEQYF.

This clonotype is medium-sized by frequency. The gene calls are TRBV30 and TRBJ2-6; the D call of TRBD2 rests on TCRdb alone, since no DNA is present to check it. This CDR3 is built from 16 residues. Germline V gives CDR1 GTSNPN, CDR2 SVGIG (reference sequence). CDR3: CAWSVRVGPGANVLTF. Based on the CDR3 plus reference TRBV30 and TRBJ2-6, the full variable domain is SQTIHQWPATLVQPVGSPLSLECTVEGTSNPNLYWYRQAAGRGLQLLFYSVGIGQISSEVPQNLSASRPQDRQFILSSKKLLLSDSGFYLCAWSVRVGPGANVLTFGAGSRLTVL.

The J gene is TRBJ1-1, the V gene TRBV5-6. The length of the CDR3 is 15 residues. The germline V gene has CDR1 SGHDT and CDR2 YYEEEE. CDR3: CASSPGVGFNTEAFF.

The rearrangement joins TRBV9 to TRBJ2-1; absent DNA, TCRdb's TRBD1 call cannot be checked. Germline lookup yields CDR1 SGDLS and CDR2 YYNGEE. The CDR3 consists of 16 residues. CDR3 amino acids: CASSSITGRAPLEQFF.

This clonotype is classed as medium-sized by frequency. The chain joins TRBV6-5 to TRBJ1-6. This CDR3 spans 13 amino acids. The V gene's germline CDR1 is MNHEY and CDR2 SVGAGI. CDR3 sequence: CASFPQFNSPLHF.

CDR3 in amino acids: CASSTNLGLTRETQYF. J is TRBJ2-5 and V is TRBV7-6; the TRBD2 assignment by TCRdb is unverifiable without DNA. Germline lookup yields CDR1 SGHVS and CDR2 FNYEAQ. The CDR3 has 16 amino acids.

The chain joins TRBV9 to TRBJ2-7; TCRdb names TRBD1, which stays unverified in the absence of DNA. Looked up from germline, CDR1 is SGDLS and CDR2 is YYNGEE. The CDR3 is 15 amino acids. Here the CDR3 reads CSSSVGTGNTYEQYF.

The rearrangement joins TRBV29-1 to TRBJ1-1. There are 12 residues in the CDR3. Germline V gives CDR1 SQVTM, CDR2 ANQGSEA. The CDR3 loop is CSVPGSNTEAFF.

Judged by frequency, this clonotype is medium-sized. The chain uses TRBV30 and TRBJ2-7. This CDR3 has 14 residues. Germline loops: CDR1 GTSNPN, CDR2 SVGIG (reference sequence). The CDR3 loop is CAWSAPEELYEQYF. The entire variable domain, with the rest obtained from reference TRBV30 and TRBJ2-7, is as follows: SQTIHQWPATLVQPVGSPLSLECTVEGTSNPNLYWYRQAAGRGLQLLFYSVGIGQISSEVPQNLSASRPQDRQFILSSKKLLLSDSGFYLCAWSAPEELYEQYFGPGTRLTVT.

This chain links TRBV5-1 with TRBJ2-2. The germline V gene encodes CDR1 SGHRS and CDR2 YFSETQ. The CDR3 sequence is 18 residues long. This CDR3 reads CASSPTVYSVANTGELFF.

The chain is built from TRBV27 and TRBJ2-7; TCRdb selects TRBD1, and the lack of DNA leaves this call unchecked. This CDR3 contains 15 residues. Germline lookup yields CDR1 MNHEY and CDR2 SMNVEV (reference sequence). CDR3 sequence: CASSSRQSTSYEQYF.

This clonotype is called medium-sized (0.01 to 0.1%) based on its frequency. The chain links TRBV20-1 to TRBJ1-6; TCRdb names TRBD1, which stays unverified in the absence of DNA. CDR1 and CDR2 (germline): DFQATT, SNEGSKA (reference sequence). CDR3 length: 16 residues. The CDR3 here is CSAREGVSSYNSPLHF.

This clonotype shows up as medium-sized by frequency. The gene calls are TRBV28 and TRBJ2-1; TCRdb's D call of TRBD2 is untestable without DNA. CDR1 is MDHEN, CDR2 SYDVKM, per germline. The CDR3 covers 14 residues. The CDR3 sequence is CASSTGGKGKEQFF.

Its frequency marks this clonotype as medium-sized. This chain joins TRBV30 and TRBJ2-7; TCRdb returns TRBD1, unconfirmable since there is no DNA. CDR1 and CDR2 from the germline V gene are GTSNPN and SVGIG (reference sequence). This CDR3 has 13 residues. The chain's CDR3 is CAWSEGAGDEQYF.